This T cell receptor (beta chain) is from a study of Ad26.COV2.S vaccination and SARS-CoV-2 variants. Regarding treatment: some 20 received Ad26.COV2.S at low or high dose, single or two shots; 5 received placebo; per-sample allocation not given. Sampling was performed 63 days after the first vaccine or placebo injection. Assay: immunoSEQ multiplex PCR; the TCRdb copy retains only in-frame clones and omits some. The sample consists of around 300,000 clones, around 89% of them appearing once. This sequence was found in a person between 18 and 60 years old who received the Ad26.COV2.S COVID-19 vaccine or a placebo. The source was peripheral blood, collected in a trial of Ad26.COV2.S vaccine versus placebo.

CDR3 region: CASSLEVGLSSYNSPLHF. CDR3 coding DNA: TGTGCCAGCAGCTTAGAGGTCGGATTGAGCTCCTATAATTCACCCCTCCACTTT. J is TRBJ1-6 and V is TRBV5-5; D unresolved. The V gene lost 2 bases and the J gene lost 0 bases, with 15 bases spanning the gap. The CDR3 length is 18 residues. CDR1 and CDR2 (germline): SGHKS, YYEKEE (reference sequence).